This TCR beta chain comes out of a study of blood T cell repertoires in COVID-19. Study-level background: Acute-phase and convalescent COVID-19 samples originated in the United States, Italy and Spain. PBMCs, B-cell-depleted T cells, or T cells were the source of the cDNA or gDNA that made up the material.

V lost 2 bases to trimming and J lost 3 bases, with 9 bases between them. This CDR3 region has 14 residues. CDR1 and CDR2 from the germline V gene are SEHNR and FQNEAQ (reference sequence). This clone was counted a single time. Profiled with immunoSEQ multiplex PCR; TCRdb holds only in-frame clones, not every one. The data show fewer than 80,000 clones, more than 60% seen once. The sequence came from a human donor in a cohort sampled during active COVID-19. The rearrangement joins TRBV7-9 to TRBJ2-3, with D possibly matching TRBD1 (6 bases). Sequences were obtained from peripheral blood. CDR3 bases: TGTGCCAGCAGCTTAACAGGGAGTACAGATACGCAGTATTTT. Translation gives CASSLTGSTDTQYF.